The 12 T cell receptor beta chains in this list originate from one sample, sequenced in a study of T cell responses to AZD1222 COVID-19 vaccine. The protocol was immunoSEQ multiplex PCR, while the TCRdb copy is restricted to in-frame clones and leaves out a portion. The profile shows 150,000 or so clones, roughly 91% of them singletons. The material was peripheral blood, obtained 28 days after the second AZD1222 dose. These receptor sequences come from an adult who received the AZD1222 COVID-19 vaccine.

The chain couples TRBV7-9 to TRBJ2-7; a weak D match, TRBD1 (5 bases). The CDR3 is 15 amino acids. Trimming stripped 7 bases from V and 1 base from J, with 17 bases between. CDR1 and CDR2 from the germline V gene are SEHNR and FQNEAQ (reference sequence). The CDR3 reads CASTDAPDSSYEQYF. The CDR3 DNA follows: TGTGCCAGCACCGATGCTCCAGACAGTTCCTACGAGCAGTACTTC. The full variable domain, with the rest looked up from reference TRBV7-9 and TRBJ2-7, is DTGVSQNPRHKITKRGQNVTFRCDPISEHNRLYWYRQTLGQGPEFLTYFQNEAQLEKSRLLSDRFSAERPKGSFSTLEIQRTEQGDSAMYLCASTDAPDSSYEQYFGPGTRLTVT.

This clone was seen once. The chain links TRBV7-2 to TRBJ1-5; possible D gene TRBD1, 6 bases. The V end lost 2 bases, the J end lost 6 bases, and 17 bases lay between the germline ends. Germline-derived CDR1 and CDR2 are SGHTA and FQGNSA. CDR3 length: 16 amino acids. The CDR3 here is CASSLTGTDWVQPQHF. The CDR3 region has the DNA TGTGCCAGCAGCTTAACAGGGACGGATTGGGTTCAGCCCCAGCATTTT.

The chain employs TRBV7-3 and TRBJ2-2; 10 bases fit TRBD2. The CDR3 length is 18 residues. Germline V lookup: CDR1 SGHTA, CDR2 FQGTGA. Trimming removed 5 bases from V and 0 bases from J; junction bases left unmatched: 9. CDR3 loop: CASSPRSTSGPNTGELFF. As DNA, the CDR3 is TGTGCCAGCAGCCCACGCTCGACTAGCGGGCCGAACACCGGGGAGCTGTTTTTT.

This clone was observed once. The J gene is TRBJ1-5, the V gene TRBV2, with a possible D match to TRBD1 (6 bases). Trimming pared 7 bases from V and 6 bases from J, leaving 13 bases between. Germline CDR1 reads SNHLY; CDR2 reads FYNNEI. CDR3 length: 13 residues. CDR3 DNA: TGTGCCAGCACTGACCAGGGGATTCAGCCCCAGCATTTT. This codes for CASTDQGIQPQHF.

The rearrangement links TRBV7-9 to TRBJ2-3; D is undetermined. V was clipped by 5 bases and J by 4 bases, with 16 bases between them. The CDR3 extends over 15 amino acids. Germline assignment: CDR1 SEHNR and CDR2 FQNEAQ (reference sequence). The CDR3 DNA reads as TGTGCCAGCAGCGGAACCGCTTATGTCCCAGATACGCAGTATTTT. This codes for CASSGTAYVPDTQYF.

The rearrangement links TRBV5-1 to TRBJ1-6; maybe TRBD1 (6 bases). With 0 bases removed from V and 7 bases from J, the gap between germline ends came to 11 bases. This CDR3 contains 15 residues. The germline gives CDR1 SGHRS, CDR2 YFSETQ. The CDR3 loop is CASSLEGQGNSPLHF. CDR3 nucleotide sequence: TGCGCCAGCAGCTTGGAGGGGCAGGGGAATTCACCCCTCCACTTT. The full variable domain, with the rest looked up from reference TRBV5-1 and TRBJ1-6, is KAGVTQTPRYLIKTRGQQVTLSCSPISGHRSVSWYQQTPGQGLQFLFEYFSETQRNKGNFPGRFSGRQFSNSRSEMNVSTLELGDSALYLCASSLEGQGNSPLHFGNGTRLTVT.

This chain uses TRBV28 with TRBJ2-7; D call uncertain. V lost 3 bases and J lost 0, with 12 bases in between. The CDR3 covers 15 residues. The germline V gene encodes CDR1 MDHEN and CDR2 SYDVKM. The CDR3 here is CASSFSVDSSYEQYF. In DNA form, the CDR3 reads TGTGCCAGCAGTTTCTCGGTCGATAGCTCCTACGAGCAGTACTTC.

The chain joins TRBV7-2 to TRBJ2-1; 14 bases match TRBD2. The CDR3 has 16 residues. CDR1 and CDR2 from the germline V gene are SGHTA and FQGNSA. Trimming at V came to 5 bases and at J to 8 bases, leaving 8 bases not matched to a gene. The CDR3 reads CASSVVGTSGSDEQFF. In DNA form, the CDR3 reads TGTGCCAGCAGCGTGGTTGGGACTAGCGGGAGTGATGAGCAGTTCTTC.

The CDR3 DNA is TGTGCCAGCAGCTTGGTCAGGACGGTAGCTAACTATGGCTACACCTTC. It specifies CASSLVRTVANYGYTF. The V and J genes are TRBV11-2 and TRBJ1-2, with unresolved D. Trimming removed 3 bases from V and 0 bases from J, with 14 bases in between. The length of the CDR3 is 16 residues. CDR1 is SGHAT and CDR2 is FQNNGV in the germline V gene.

This chain links TRBV30 with TRBJ1-5; the match to TRBD1 covers 8 bases. CDR3 length: 16 amino acids. Germline V CDR1 and CDR2: GTSNPN, SVGIG (reference sequence). After removal of 0 bases from V and 5 bases from J, the junction contained 9 bases not matched to a gene. CDR3 DNA: TGTGCCTGGAGTGTCGCAGGGGGCGCCTTGGATCAGCCCCAGCATTTT. This encodes CAWSVAGGALDQPQHF.

V usage is TRBV7-2 and J usage is TRBJ2-1, with TRBD2 matching 11 bases. Trimming removed 5 bases from V and 15 bases from J; junction bases left unmatched: 6. The CDR3 has 12 residues. Germline values: CDR1 SGHTA, CDR2 FQGNSA. CDR3 protein: CASSATSGSLFF. DNA of the CDR3: TGTGCCAGCAGCGCCACTAGCGGGAGTTTGTTCTTC.

V usage is TRBV6-5 and J usage is TRBJ1-2; 7 bases line up with TRBD1. Trimming cost V 4 bases and J 3 bases; bases outside gene matches: 5. This CDR3 is built from 14 residues. Per germline, CDR1 MNHEY and CDR2 SVGAGI. CDR3 sequence reads: CASSWNTGDYGYTF. The CDR3 nucleotides are TGTGCCAGCAGTTGGAACACAGGGGACTATGGCTACACCTTC.